This TCR beta chain was obtained from a study of T cells in Graves' hyperthyroidism and ophthalmopathy. As for the study in general: Before treatment of any kind, peripheral blood was taken at initial diagnosis.

RNA transcripts served as the template for amplifying TCR beta CDR3 regions. During a first-round RT-PCR of the TCR CDR3, the HTBI primer set was used. In TCRdb, the multiplex PCR reads were re-called with MiXCR into one record per CDR3 protein. There are about half a million distinct CDR3 sequences in the sample; roughly 21% occur only once, and approximately 48% lies in the top ten. Ophthalmopathy patients all had a Clinical Activity Score of at least 3, a NOSPECS grade of at least 4 and disease under 3 months old. Germline assignment: CDR1 DFQATT and CDR2 SNEGSKA (reference sequence). Trimming took off 5 bases at V and 2 bases at J, with 12 bases between the two ends. The CDR3 sequence is 14 residues long. This clonotype was recorded a few times.

This receptor was obtained from a man aged 40-49 years with Graves' ophthalmopathy. The material sequenced was blood. This sequence joins TRBV20-1 and TRBJ2-2, with D possibly being TRBD1 or TRBD2 (5 bases each). The chain's CDR3 is CSARSGPNTGELFF. The DNA of the CDR3 is TGCAGTGCTCGTTCGGGACCTAACACCGGGGAGCTGTTTTTT.